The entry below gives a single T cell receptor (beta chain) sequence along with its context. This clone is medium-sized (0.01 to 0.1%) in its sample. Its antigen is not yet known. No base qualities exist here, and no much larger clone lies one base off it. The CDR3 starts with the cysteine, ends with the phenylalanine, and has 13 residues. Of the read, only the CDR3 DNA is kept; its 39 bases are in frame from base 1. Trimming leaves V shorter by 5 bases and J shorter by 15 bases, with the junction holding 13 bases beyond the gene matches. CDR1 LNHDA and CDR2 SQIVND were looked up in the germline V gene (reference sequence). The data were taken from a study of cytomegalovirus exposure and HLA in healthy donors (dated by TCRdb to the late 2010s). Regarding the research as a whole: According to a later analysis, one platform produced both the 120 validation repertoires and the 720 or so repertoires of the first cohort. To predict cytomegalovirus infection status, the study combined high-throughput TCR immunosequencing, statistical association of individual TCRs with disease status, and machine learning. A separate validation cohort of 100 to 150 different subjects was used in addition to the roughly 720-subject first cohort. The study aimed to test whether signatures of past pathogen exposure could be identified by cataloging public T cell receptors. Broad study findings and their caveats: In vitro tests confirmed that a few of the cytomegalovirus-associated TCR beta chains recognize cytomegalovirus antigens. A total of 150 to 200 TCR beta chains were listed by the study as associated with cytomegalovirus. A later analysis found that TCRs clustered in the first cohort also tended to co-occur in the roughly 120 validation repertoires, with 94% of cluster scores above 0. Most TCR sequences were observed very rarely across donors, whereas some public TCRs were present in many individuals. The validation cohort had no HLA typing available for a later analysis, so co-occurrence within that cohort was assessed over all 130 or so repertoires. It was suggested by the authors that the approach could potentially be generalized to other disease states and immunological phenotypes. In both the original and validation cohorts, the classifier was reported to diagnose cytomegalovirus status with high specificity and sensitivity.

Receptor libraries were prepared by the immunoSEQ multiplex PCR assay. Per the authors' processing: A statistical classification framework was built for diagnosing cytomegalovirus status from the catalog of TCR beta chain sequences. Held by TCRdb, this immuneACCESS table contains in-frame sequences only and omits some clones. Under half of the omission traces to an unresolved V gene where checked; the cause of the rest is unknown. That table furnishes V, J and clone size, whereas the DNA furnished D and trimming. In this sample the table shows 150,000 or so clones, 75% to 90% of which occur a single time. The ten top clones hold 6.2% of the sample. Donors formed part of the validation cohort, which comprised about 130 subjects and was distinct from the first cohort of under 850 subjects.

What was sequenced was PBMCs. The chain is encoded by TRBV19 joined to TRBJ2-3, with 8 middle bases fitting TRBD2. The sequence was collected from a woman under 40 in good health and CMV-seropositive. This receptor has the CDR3 CASSPRMAGGFYF. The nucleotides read TGTGCCAGTAGTCCGAGGATGGCGGGGGGTTTTTATTTT. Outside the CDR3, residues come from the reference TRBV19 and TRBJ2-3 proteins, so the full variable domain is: DGGITQSPKYLFRKEGQNVTLSCEQNLNHDAMYWYRQDPGQGLRLIYYSQIVNDFQKGDIAEGYSVSREKKESFPLTVTSAQKNPTAFYLCASSPRMAGGFYFGPGTRLTVL.